Listed below are T cell receptor beta chains from one sample, sequenced in a study of blood T cell repertoires in COVID-19. Clones were read by immunoSEQ multiplex PCR, and TCRdb kept only the in-frame ones, dropping some. The table includes around 320,000 clones, roughly 90% detected once. Material for sequencing was PBMCs or T cells enriched from blood (not recorded which). The source of these receptors is a woman in her twenties or thirties who had been exposed to COVID-19. CDR3s leave out the opening cysteine and the closing phenylalanine or tryptophan. The D gene is left open where the match is weak.

v_call	d_call	cdr3_length	j_call	cdr3_aa
TRBV27	NA	13	TRBJ1-6	ASSSGRGGQRPLH
TRBV5-8	TRBD1	11	TRBJ2-7	ASSRTGIYEQY
TRBV3-1/TRBV3-2	TRBD1	12	TRBJ1-4	ASSTGQGSEKLF
TRBV10-3	NA	12	TRBJ1-2	AISEDPWSYGYT
TRBV5-6	NA	14	TRBJ2-6	ASNRARKAGANVLT
TRBV5-4	NA	11	TRBJ1-2	ASSSVGAGGYT
TRBV6-5	TRBD1	12	TRBJ1-1	ASRRQGAETEAF
TRBV7-7	NA	11	TRBJ1-1	ASSPTGWTEAF
TRBV6-5	TRBD1	10	TRBJ1-2	ASSRDRHGYT
TRBV23-1	TRBD1	16	TRBJ1-5	ASSQSLEGAVSNQPQH
TRBV30	TRBD1	12	TRBJ2-7	AWSTAGGVYEQY